This T cell receptor beta chain is drawn from a study of T cell changes during pregnancy in multiple sclerosis. Only in-frame clones appear in the TCRdb table, and some are missing; sequencing was by immunoSEQ multiplex PCR. The table has about 50,000 clones, around 92% seen once. This clone was recorded a few times. CDR3 length: 14 amino acids. The ends lost 4 bases at V and 4 bases at J; junction bases unmatched: 2. Germline lookup yields CDR1 SGHNT and CDR2 YYREEE (reference sequence). J is TRBJ2-5 and V is TRBV5-4; 12 bases match TRBD2. The clonotype was recovered from a female donor with multiple sclerosis, enrolled in a pregnancy study. The sample was CD4+ T cells from peripheral blood mononuclear cells, taken after pregnancy. In nucleotides, the CDR3 is TGTGCCAGCAGCCTGACTAGCGGGAGAGAGACCCAGTACTTC. Protein product: CASSLTSGRETQYF.